A single T cell receptor (beta chain) is shown here with its context. As yet, its antigen is unknown. The data originate from a study of T cell repertoires in cytomegalovirus infection. In the study overall: Both CMV infection and a matching HLA type were indicated by public TCR beta signatures.

The CDR3 spans 11 residues. Germline-derived CDR1 and CDR2 are DFQATT and SNEGSKA (reference sequence). V was shortened by 6 bases and J by 8 bases, with 13 bases between the two germline ends. TCRdb reprocessed the reads via MiXCR and lists one record per CDR3 protein. The sample comprises approximately 700,000 distinct CDR3 sequences, approximately 34% of which are singletons, and under 3.5% rests with the top ten. General study results and limits: Totalled public TCR beta family frequency picked out people who carried CMV plus the relevant HLA. The study found HLA-C-restricted CMV-specific TCR beta clonotypes dominating the ex vivo response.

This TCR was recovered from a human donor in good health (CMV status not recorded). Some clones in this sample may be carry-over from other donors' samples. The J gene is TRBJ1-2, the V gene TRBV20-1; D may be TRBD1 (5 bases). The sequenced sample was PBMCs. The CDR3 here is CSAGQGEGYTF. CDR3 sequence (DNA): TGCAGTGCCGGCCAGGGAGAGGGCTACACCTTC.